Presented here are 3 T cell receptor beta chains from one specimen sequenced in a study of cytotoxic CD8 clonotypes in ibrutinib-treated CLL. The table came from immunoSEQ multiplex PCR; TCRdb's copy has only in-frame clones and leaves some out. The sample includes nearly 300,000 clones, 65% to 85% of them seen just once. Sequenced material: PBMCs, taken at disease progression, from a patient treated with ibrutinib. The receptors originated from a human donor with chronic lymphocytic leukemia.

V gene TRBV4-1 combines with J gene TRBJ1-4; D remains ambiguous. The germline V and J ends were trimmed by 3 bases and 8 bases, with 13 bases remaining between them. The germline gives CDR1 MGHRA, CDR2 YSYEKL. This CDR3 contains 14 residues. CDR3 amino acids: CASSQYSLGEKLFF. The CDR3 DNA sequence: TGCGCCAGCAGCCAGTATTCTTTAGGGGAAAAACTGTTTTTT.

The V gene is TRBV5-6, the J gene TRBJ2-7; D call uncertain. This CDR3 has 11 amino acids. Germline V lookup: CDR1 SGHDT, CDR2 YYEEEE. V dropped 0 bases and J dropped 7 bases, with 5 bases sitting between them. CDR3 DNA: TGTGCCAGCAGCTTGGGAACTGAGCAGTACTTC. Encoded protein: CASSLGTEQYF. Looking up the rest from reference TRBV5-6 and TRBJ2-7 gives the full variable domain: DAGVTQSPTHLIKTRGQQVTLRCSPKSGHDTVSWYQQALGQGPQFIFQYYEEEERQRGNFPDRFSGHQFPNYSSELNVNALLLGDSALYLCASSLGTEQYFGPGTRLTVT.

The rearrangement joins TRBV19 to TRBJ1-2; 8 bases align to TRBD1. CDR1 is LNHDA and CDR2 is SQIVND in the germline V gene (reference sequence). This CDR3 is 13 amino acids long. V lost 7 bases and J lost 7; bases outside the gene matches: 8. CDR3 sequence (DNA): TGTGCCAGTACGGTGGACAGGGCGGGTGGCTACACCTTC. It specifies CASTVDRAGGYTF.